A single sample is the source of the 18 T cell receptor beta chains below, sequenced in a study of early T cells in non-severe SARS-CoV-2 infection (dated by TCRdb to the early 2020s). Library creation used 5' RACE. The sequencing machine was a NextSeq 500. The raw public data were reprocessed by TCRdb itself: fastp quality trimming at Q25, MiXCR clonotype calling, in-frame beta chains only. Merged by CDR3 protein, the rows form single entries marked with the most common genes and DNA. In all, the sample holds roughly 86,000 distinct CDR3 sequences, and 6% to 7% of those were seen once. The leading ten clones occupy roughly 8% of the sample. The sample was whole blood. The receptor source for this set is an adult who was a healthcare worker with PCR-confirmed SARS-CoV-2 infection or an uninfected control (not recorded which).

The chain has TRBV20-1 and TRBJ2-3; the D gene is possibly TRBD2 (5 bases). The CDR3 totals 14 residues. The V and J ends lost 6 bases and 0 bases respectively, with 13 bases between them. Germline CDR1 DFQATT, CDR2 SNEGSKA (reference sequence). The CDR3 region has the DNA TGCAGTGCCCTCATCCGGGGAAGCACAGATACGCAGTATTTT. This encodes CSALIRGSTDTQYF.

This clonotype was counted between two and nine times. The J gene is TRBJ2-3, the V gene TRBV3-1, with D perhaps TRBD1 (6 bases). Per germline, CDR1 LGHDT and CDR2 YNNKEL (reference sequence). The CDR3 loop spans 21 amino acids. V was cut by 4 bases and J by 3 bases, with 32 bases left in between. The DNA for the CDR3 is TGTGCCAGCAGCCCCGGAAAGGGCCCAGGGGTGTCCAGAGGGGCGACAGATACGCAGTATTTT. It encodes CASSPGKGPGVSRGATDTQYF.

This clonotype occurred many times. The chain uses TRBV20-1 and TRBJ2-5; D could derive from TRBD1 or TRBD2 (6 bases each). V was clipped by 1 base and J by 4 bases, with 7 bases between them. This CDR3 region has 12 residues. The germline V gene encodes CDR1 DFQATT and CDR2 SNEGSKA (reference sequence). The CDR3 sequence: CSARAGAETQYF. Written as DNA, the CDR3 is TGCAGTGCTAGAGCGGGGGCAGAGACCCAGTACTTC.

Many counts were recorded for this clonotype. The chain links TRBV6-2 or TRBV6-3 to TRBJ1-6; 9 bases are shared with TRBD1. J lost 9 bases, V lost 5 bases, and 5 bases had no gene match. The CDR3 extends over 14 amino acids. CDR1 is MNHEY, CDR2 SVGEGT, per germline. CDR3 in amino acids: CASSRGQGLSPLHF. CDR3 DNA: TGTGCCAGCAGTCGGGGACAGGGACTTTCACCCCTCCACTTT.

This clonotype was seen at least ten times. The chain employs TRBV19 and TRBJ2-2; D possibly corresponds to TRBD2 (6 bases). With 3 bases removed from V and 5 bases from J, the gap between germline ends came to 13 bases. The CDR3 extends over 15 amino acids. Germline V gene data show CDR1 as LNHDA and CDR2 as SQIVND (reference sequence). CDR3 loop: CASSMTGVGTGELFF. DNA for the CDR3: TGTGCCAGTAGTATGACGGGAGTGGGGACCGGGGAGCTGTTTTTT.

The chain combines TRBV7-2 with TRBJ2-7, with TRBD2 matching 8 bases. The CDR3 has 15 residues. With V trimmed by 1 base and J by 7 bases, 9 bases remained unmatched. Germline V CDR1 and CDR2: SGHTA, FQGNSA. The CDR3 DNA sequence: TGTGCCAGCAGCTTAGGGGCGGGGGGCTGGCGGGAGCAGTACTTC. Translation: CASSLGAGGWREQYF.

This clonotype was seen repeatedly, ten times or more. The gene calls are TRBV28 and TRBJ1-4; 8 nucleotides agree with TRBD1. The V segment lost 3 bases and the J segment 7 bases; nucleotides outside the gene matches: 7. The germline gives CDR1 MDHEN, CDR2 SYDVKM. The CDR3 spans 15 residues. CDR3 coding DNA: TGTGCCAGCAGTTTTCGTCAGGGGGCTTTTGAAAAACTGTTTTTT. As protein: CASSFRQGAFEKLFF.

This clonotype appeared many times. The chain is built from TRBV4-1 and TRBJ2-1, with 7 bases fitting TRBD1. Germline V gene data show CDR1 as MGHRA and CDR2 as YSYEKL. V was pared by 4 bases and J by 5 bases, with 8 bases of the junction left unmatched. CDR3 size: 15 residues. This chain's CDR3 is CASSPRQGWDNEQFF. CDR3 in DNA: TGCGCCAGCAGCCCCCGACAGGGTTGGGACAATGAGCAGTTCTTC.

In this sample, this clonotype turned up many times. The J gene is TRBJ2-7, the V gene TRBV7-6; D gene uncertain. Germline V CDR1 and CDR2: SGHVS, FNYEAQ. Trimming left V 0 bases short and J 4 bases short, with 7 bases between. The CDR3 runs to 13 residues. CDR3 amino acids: CASSLALQYEQYF. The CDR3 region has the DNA TGTGCCAGCAGCTTAGCGCTACAGTACGAGCAGTACTTC.

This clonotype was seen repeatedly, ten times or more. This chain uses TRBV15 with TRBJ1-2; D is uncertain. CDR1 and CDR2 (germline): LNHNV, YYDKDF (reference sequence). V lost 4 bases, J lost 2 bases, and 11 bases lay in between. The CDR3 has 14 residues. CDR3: CATSNPGLNYGYTF. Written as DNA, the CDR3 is TGTGCCACCAGCAATCCAGGCCTAAACTATGGCTACACCTTC.

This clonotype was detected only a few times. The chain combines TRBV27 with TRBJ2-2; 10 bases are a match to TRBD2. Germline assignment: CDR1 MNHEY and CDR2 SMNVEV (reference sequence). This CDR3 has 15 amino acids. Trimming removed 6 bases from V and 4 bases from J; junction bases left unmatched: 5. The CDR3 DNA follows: TGTGCCAGCAGACAAGCGGGAGGGCCCACCGGGGAGCTGTTTTTT. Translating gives CASRQAGGPTGELFF.

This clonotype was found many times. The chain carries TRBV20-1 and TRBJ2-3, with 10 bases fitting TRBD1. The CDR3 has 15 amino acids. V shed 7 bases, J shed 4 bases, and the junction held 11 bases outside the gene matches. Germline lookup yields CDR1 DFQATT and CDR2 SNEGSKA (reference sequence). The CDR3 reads CSVLPGQGTADTQYF. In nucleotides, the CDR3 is TGCAGTGTTTTACCGGGACAGGGGACCGCAGATACGCAGTATTTT.

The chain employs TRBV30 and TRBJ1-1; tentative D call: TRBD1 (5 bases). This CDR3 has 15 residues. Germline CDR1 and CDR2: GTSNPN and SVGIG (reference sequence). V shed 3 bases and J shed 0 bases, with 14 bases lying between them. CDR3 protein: CAWSLWGSLNTEAFF. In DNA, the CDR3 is TGTGCCTGGAGCCTCTGGGGGAGTTTGAACACTGAAGCTTTCTTT.

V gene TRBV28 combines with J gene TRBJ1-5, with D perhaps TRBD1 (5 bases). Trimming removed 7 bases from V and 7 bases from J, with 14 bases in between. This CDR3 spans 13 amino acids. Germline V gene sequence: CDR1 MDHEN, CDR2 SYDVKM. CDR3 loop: CASKWNSGQPQHF. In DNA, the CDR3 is TGTGCCAGCAAATGGAATTCAGGGCAGCCCCAGCATTTT.

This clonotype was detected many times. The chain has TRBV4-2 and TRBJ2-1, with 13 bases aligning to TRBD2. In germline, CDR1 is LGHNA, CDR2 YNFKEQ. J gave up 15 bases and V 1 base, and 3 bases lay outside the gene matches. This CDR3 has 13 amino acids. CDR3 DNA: TGTGCCAGCAGCCAAGGACTAGCGGGGGGCCCGTTCTTC. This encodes CASSQGLAGGPFF.

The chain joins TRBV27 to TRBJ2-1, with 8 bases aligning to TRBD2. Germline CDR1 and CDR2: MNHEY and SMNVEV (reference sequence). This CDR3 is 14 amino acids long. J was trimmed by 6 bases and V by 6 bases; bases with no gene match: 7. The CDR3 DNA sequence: TGTGCCAGCAGCCGGGGGGGCGGCCGCAATGAGCAGTTCTTC. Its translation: CASSRGGGRNEQFF.

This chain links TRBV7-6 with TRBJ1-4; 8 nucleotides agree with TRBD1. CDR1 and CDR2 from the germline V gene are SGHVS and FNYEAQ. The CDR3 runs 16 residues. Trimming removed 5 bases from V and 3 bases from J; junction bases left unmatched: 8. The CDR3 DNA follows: TGTGCCAGCAGCCGGGGACAGGTCCGGTCTAATGAAAAACTGTTTTTT. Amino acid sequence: CASSRGQVRSNEKLFF.

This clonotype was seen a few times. The CDR3 region has the DNA TGTGCCAGCAGTTACTCGTCCGGGGAAAGTCAGCCCCAGCATTTT. Its translation: CASSYSSGESQPQHF. The rearrangement links TRBV6-5 to TRBJ1-5; no reliable D call. The CDR3 has 15 amino acids. V was shortened by 0 bases and J by 6 bases, with 12 bases between the two germline ends. Germline assignment: CDR1 MNHEY and CDR2 SVGAGI.